The 21 T cell receptor beta chains in this list originate from one sample, sequenced in a study of blood T cell repertoires in COVID-19. Sequencing used immunoSEQ multiplex PCR; TCRdb keeps in-frame clones, though not all of them. The sample shows fewer than 350,000 clones, about nine tenths of them seen only once. Sequencing input: peripheral blood. These receptors were obtained from a man in his forties or fifties with active or convalescent COVID-19.

This clone was detected a few times. The chain links TRBV6-5 to TRBJ1-1, with no clear D. CDR1 is MNHEY and CDR2 is SVGAGI in the germline V gene. V lost 6 bases and J lost 1, with 3 bases in between. This CDR3 comprises 11 residues. Written as DNA, the CDR3 is TGTGCCAGCAGGGCGAACACTGAAGCTTTCTTT. This sequence encodes CASRANTEAFF.

A note on this clone: Distinct nucleotide sequences in the sample also encode this CDR3. This chain links TRBV27 with TRBJ1-2; 10 bases are shared with TRBD1. CDR3 length: 13 residues. Germline lookup yields CDR1 MNHEY and CDR2 SMNVEV (reference sequence). With 6 bases clipped from V and 6 bases from J, the junction kept 4 bases outside the gene matches. DNA for the CDR3: TGTGCCAGCAGGACAGGGGGCGCCGATGGCTACACCTTC. Its translation is CASRTGGADGYTF.

V usage is TRBV9 and J usage is TRBJ2-4; a possible D gene is TRBD2 (7 bases). CDR1 is SGDLS, CDR2 YYNGEE, per germline. Trimming removed 3 bases from V and 0 bases from J, with 16 bases in between. The CDR3 has 17 residues. The CDR3, as DNA: TGTGCCAGCAGCGCTCGTGGCGGGGGCTTAGCCAAAAACATTCAGTACTTC. It codes for CASSARGGGLAKNIQYF.

This chain joins TRBV10-1 and TRBJ2-5; 8 bases fit TRBD2. The length of the CDR3 is 14 residues. V lost 3 bases to trimming and J lost 4 bases; unmatched junction nucleotides: 4. Per the germline V gene, CDR1 is WNHNN and CDR2 is SYGVQD (reference sequence). The CDR3 DNA reads as TGCGCCAGCAGTGACGGGCTAGCGGGAGAGACCCAGTACTTC. It codes for CASSDGLAGETQYF.

The rearrangement uses TRBV19 and TRBJ1-6; maybe TRBD1 (5 bases). V dropped 5 bases and J dropped 2 bases, with 13 bases sitting between them. The CDR3 is made up of 16 amino acids. The germline V gene encodes CDR1 LNHDA and CDR2 SQIVND (reference sequence). DNA for the CDR3: TGTGCCAGTAGTCTCGGGGGAGGGACCTATAATTCACCCCTCCACTTT. Translated, it gives CASSLGGGTYNSPLHF.

V is TRBV5-4 and J is TRBJ2-1; possible D gene TRBD2, 6 bases. CDR1 and CDR2 (germline): SGHNT, YYREEE (reference sequence). The CDR3 sequence is 13 residues long. With 4 bases removed from V and 4 bases from J, the gap between germline ends came to 9 bases. This CDR3 reads CASSVLAYNEQFF. DNA for the CDR3: TGTGCCAGCAGCGTACTAGCTTACAATGAGCAGTTCTTC.

This clone was counted once. The chain joins TRBV6-5 to TRBJ2-7; D gene unclear. The length of the CDR3 is 13 residues. V gave up 8 bases and J gave up 3 bases, with 14 bases separating them. Germline lookup yields CDR1 MNHEY and CDR2 SVGAGI. The CDR3 DNA follows: TGTGCCAGCGCGTCGACTCGAGACTACGAGCAGTACTTC. Translation: CASASTRDYEQYF.

The chain links TRBV29-1 to TRBJ1-2; D is perhaps TRBD1 (5 bases). Germline CDR1 is SQVTM and CDR2 is ANQGSEA. This CDR3 region has 13 residues. Deletions cut 4 bases from V and 8 bases from J, with 17 bases between. Here the CDR3 reads CSVVVGEASGYTF. In nucleotides, the CDR3 is TGCAGCGTTGTAGTAGGGGAGGCTTCGGGCTACACCTTC. The full variable domain, with the rest looked up from reference TRBV29-1 and TRBJ1-2, is SAVISQKPSRDICQRGTSLTIQCQVDSQVTMMFWYRQQPGQSLTLIATANQGSEATYESGFVIDKFPISRPNLTFSTLTVSNMSPEDSSIYLCSVVVGEASGYTFGSGTRLTVV.

This chain links TRBV2 with TRBJ1-3, with D maybe TRBD1 (6 bases). The CDR3 consists of 17 residues. Per germline, CDR1 SNHLY and CDR2 FYNNEI. Trimming stripped 5 bases from V and 0 bases from J, with 17 bases between. CDR3 in amino acids: CASSSNQGRYSGNTIYF. DNA of the CDR3: TGTGCCAGCAGTTCCAACCAGGGGCGGTACTCTGGAAACACCATATATTTT.

This chain links TRBV6-1 with TRBJ2-3; 7 bases align to TRBD2. The CDR3 consists of 16 residues. The germline CDR1 and CDR2 sequences are MNHNS and SASEGT. V shed 2 bases, J shed 7 bases, and the junction held 12 bases outside the gene matches. DNA for the CDR3: TGTGCCAGCAGTGAAACTCGCGGCGGGAGAAGTTATACGCAGTATTTT. Its translation is CASSETRGGRSYTQYF.

The gene calls are TRBV18 and TRBJ1-4, with a possible D match to TRBD1 (5 bases). This CDR3 spans 18 amino acids. V was cut by 6 bases and J by 0 bases, with 20 bases left in between. The germline CDR1 and CDR2 sequences are KGHSH and LQKENI. CDR3 region: CASSNVQVNPATNEKLFF. The CDR3 DNA follows: TGTGCCAGCTCCAATGTACAGGTGAATCCTGCAACTAATGAAAAACTGTTTTTT.

The chain links TRBV29-1 to TRBJ2-4; D not resolved. V lost 3 bases, J lost 0 bases, and 6 bases lay in between. Germline-derived CDR1 and CDR2 are SQVTM and ANQGSEA. CDR3 length: 13 amino acids. The CDR3 region is CSVERLAKNIQYF. The CDR3 DNA sequence: TGCAGCGTTGAGAGGCTAGCCAAAAACATTCAGTACTTC. Together with reference TRBV29-1 and TRBJ2-4, the CDR3 gives the full variable domain: SAVISQKPSRDICQRGTSLTIQCQVDSQVTMMFWYRQQPGQSLTLIATANQGSEATYESGFVIDKFPISRPNLTFSTLTVSNMSPEDSSIYLCSVERLAKNIQYFGAGTRLSVL.

The table lists this clone with a few counts. The junction does not match germline at one end; this may be a read error. This chain links TRBV14 with TRBJ2-1; D is uncertain. The CDR3 totals 17 residues. Germline V CDR1 and CDR2: SGHDN, FVKESK. CDR3 sequence: CASTQVSTALQDNEQFF. CDR3 nucleotides: TGTGCCAGCACCCAAGTCAGTACAGCCCTTCAGGACAATGAGCAGTTCTTC.

In its sample, this clone was seen once. The chain links TRBV9 to TRBJ2-7; weak D call: TRBD2 (5 bases). The CDR3 extends over 15 amino acids. Looked up from germline, CDR1 is SGDLS and CDR2 is YYNGEE. V lost 0 bases, J lost 3 bases, and 13 bases lay in between. CDR3 coding DNA: TGTGCCAGCAGCGTAGATCTTGGACTGAGCTACGAGCAGTACTTC. Its translation: CASSVDLGLSYEQYF. The full variable domain, its missing parts supplied by reference TRBV9 and TRBJ2-7, is DSGVTQTPKHLITATGQRVTLRCSPRSGDLSVYWYQQSLDQGLQFLIQYYNGEERAKGNILERFSAQQFPDLHSELNLSSLELGDSALYFCASSVDLGLSYEQYFGPGTRLTVT.

The chain is built from TRBV29-1 and TRBJ2-1; TRBD1 is a possible D gene (7 bases). This CDR3 region has 14 residues. The germline gives CDR1 SQVTM, CDR2 ANQGSEA. Trimming took 3 bases from V and 5 from J, leaving 14 bases between them. As DNA, the CDR3 is TGCAGCGTTGACATATCAGGGGGGAACAATGAGCAGTTCTTC. The encoded protein is CSVDISGGNNEQFF.

The J gene is TRBJ1-5, the V gene TRBV2, with 8 bases identical to TRBD1. Germline V gives CDR1 SNHLY, CDR2 FYNNEI. J was trimmed by 3 bases and V by 4 bases; bases with no gene match: 2. The CDR3 has 14 amino acids. The CDR3 region is CASSGRGLNQPQHF. DNA for the CDR3: TGTGCCAGCAGTGGCAGGGGGCTCAATCAGCCCCAGCATTTT.

The J gene is TRBJ1-5, the V gene TRBV19, with D maybe TRBD1 (5 bases). The CDR3 extends over 14 amino acids. The germline V gene encodes CDR1 LNHDA and CDR2 SQIVND (reference sequence). The V end lost 7 bases, the J end lost 7 bases, and 17 bases lay between the germline ends. The CDR3 DNA is TGTGCCAGTACGTTTATAGGGGCAGGCCAGCCCCAGCATTTT. It yields the protein CASTFIGAGQPQHF. Supplemented by reference TRBV19 and TRBJ1-5, the full variable domain reads DGGITQSPKYLFRKEGQNVTLSCEQNLNHDAMYWYRQDPGQGLRLIYYSQIVNDFQKGDIAEGYSVSREKKESFPLTVTSAQKNPTAFYLCASTFIGAGQPQHFGDGTRLSIL.

J is TRBJ2-2 and V is TRBV7-8; tentative D call: TRBD2 (6 bases). Deletions cut 5 bases from V and 2 bases from J, with 15 bases between. The CDR3 runs 16 residues. In germline, CDR1 is SGHVS, CDR2 FQNEAQ. CDR3 nucleotides: TGTGCCAGCAGCAGATCTAGCGTTGTAAACACCGGGGAGCTGTTTTTT. Translation: CASSRSSVVNTGELFF.

The rearrangement uses TRBV11-2 and TRBJ1-1, with D unresolved. V gave up 2 bases and J gave up 1 base, with 8 bases separating them. CDR3 length equals 14 residues. The germline V gene encodes CDR1 SGHAT and CDR2 FQNNGV. The CDR3 region has the DNA TGTGCCAGCAGCTTACTGGCGGGGAACACTGAAGCTTTCTTT. This sequence encodes CASSLLAGNTEAFF.

This chain joins TRBV7-9 and TRBJ2-1, with a possible D match to TRBD1 (5 bases). This CDR3 is 15 amino acids long. The V gene's germline CDR1 is SEHNR and CDR2 FQNEAQ (reference sequence). The V gene lost 6 bases and the J gene lost 3 bases, with 15 bases spanning the gap. CDR3 sequence: CASSLTGDFYNEQFF. CDR3 sequence (DNA): TGTGCCAGCAGTCTCACAGGAGATTTCTACAATGAGCAGTTCTTC.

This rearrangement joins TRBV2 to TRBJ2-5; perhaps TRBD1 as D (5 bases). CDR3 length: 13 amino acids. Germline loops: CDR1 SNHLY, CDR2 FYNNEI. Deletions cut 3 bases from V and 4 bases from J, with 9 bases between. The CDR3 DNA reads TGTGCCAGCAGTGAGCAGGGAAGAGAGACCCAGTACTTC. This gives the protein CASSEQGRETQYF.